This TCR beta chain is from a study of blood T cell repertoires in COVID-19. Overall study: Collection of acute and convalescent COVID-19 samples took place in the United States, Italy and Spain. The analysed material was cDNA or gDNA that came from T cells, B-cell-depleted T cells, or PBMCs.

In the original analysis: Counts of nucleated cells, estimated from reference gene primer amplification, were obtained. TCRdb's table, derived via immunoSEQ multiplex PCR, lists solely in-frame clones and lacks some. Clonal size and the V and J genes are those of that table, whereas D and trimming came from the DNA. The repertoire holds approximately 190,000 clones, under 85% seen once, with under 7.5% in the top ten. This clone was seen a handful of times. The V end lost 3 bases, the J end lost 2 bases, and 7 bases lay between the germline ends. The CDR3 totals 14 residues. Germline V gives CDR1 SGHNT, CDR2 YENEEA.

Source material: peripheral blood. This TCR derives from a woman in her forties with acute or convalescent COVID-19. This chain joins TRBV11-3 and TRBJ2-2; perhaps TRBD1 as D (5 bases). The CDR3 bases are TGTGCCAGCAGCTTGACAGTTAACACCGGGGAGCTGTTTTTT. Translating gives CASSLTVNTGELFF. Together with reference TRBV11-3 and TRBJ2-2, the CDR3 gives the full variable domain: EAGVVQSPRYKIIEKKQPVAFWCNPISGHNTLYWYLQNLGQGPELLIRYENEEAVDDSQLPKDRFSAERLKGVDSTLKIQPAELGDSAVYLCASSLTVNTGELFFGEGSRLTVL.